The T cell receptor (beta chain) described here comes from a study of low-dose radiotherapy and immunotherapy resistance in tumors (dated by TCRdb to the early 2020s). Some background on the complete study: Patients in Cohort 1 were given 0.5 Gy per fraction every 2 weeks, and the prescribed total PTV dose was 6.5 Gy. In Cohort 2, 1 Gy per fraction was delivered every two weeks, for a total of 13 Gy over 26 weeks. Patients were given nivolumab as a 240 mg flat dose every two weeks and ipilimumab at 1 mg/kg every six weeks, with both drugs delivered intravenously. Cyclophosphamide 200 mg/m2 was administered intravenously every two weeks, one day before each radiation and immunotherapy administration. Patients took aspirin 300 mg orally once daily for four cycles, starting on cycle 1 day 1. Trial participants were not randomized into treatment groups. Eight patients were included in the translational analysis: three from the first dose cohort and the first five from the second dose cohort.

There are 17 amino acids in the CDR3, from cysteine to phenylalanine inclusive. The read is trimmed to its CDR3 DNA, 51 bases read in frame from base 1. The CDR1 and CDR2 encoded by the germline V gene (reference sequence) are SEHNR and FQNEAQ. V and J are trimmed by 1 base and 7 bases, and the gene matches miss 7 bases of the junction. What this sample's time point label stands for: after trial treatment. The treatment or condition label, read with the paper, signifies: LDRT plus nivolumab, ipilimumab, low-dose cyclophosphamide and aspirin (RACIN trial). The donors took part in RACIN, a single-arm, phase I, dose-escalation trial that combined nivolumab, ipilimumab, aspirin, low-dose cyclophosphamide and low-dose radiotherapy. Eligible patients had advanced, TIL-negative solid tumors. Sequencing instrument: Illumina HiSeq 2500. First-strand cDNA was synthesized with Superscript III and a set of TRAV- and TRBV-specific primers, covering both TCRalpha and TCRbeta chains. A roughly 19-cycle PCR with Phusion amplified the TCRs, pairing a constant-region primer with the adapter that was attached to the V primers. Isolated mRNA was amplified with the MessageAmp II aRNA Amplification Kit, using a 16-hour in vitro transcription at 37°C. The Dynabeads mRNA DIRECT Purification Kit was used to isolate mRNA for TCR sequencing. A second approximately 23-cycle Phusion PCR added indexed Illumina adapters, and products were purified with AMPure XP beads. The source study handled its data this way. Custom Perl scripts were used to pool TCR sequences that encoded the same protein, to remove out-of-frame sequences, and to calculate the abundance of each clonotype. Any TCR sequence supported by only a single read was excluded from analysis. Shannon entropy, Gini index, clonality, richness, and the frequency of TCRs shared between repertoires were included as repertoire metrics. TCRdb passed the public sequencing reads through fastp at Q25 and MiXCR, retaining productive beta sequences. Each entry merges the rows of one CDR3 protein and shows their most common DNA and genes. The V and J calls were not made by the authors but by TCRdb's processing. Recorded for this sample are under 90,000 distinct CDR3 sequences; about 17% of them occurred a single time. Clones ranked in the top ten supply approximately 1.3% of the sample.

There are many counts of this clonotype. Its antigen target is currently unknown. No base qualities exist here, and no much larger clone lies one base off it. Sample: PBMCs, taken after low-dose radiotherapy plus immunotherapy. This receptor was taken from a male donor with prostate cancer. Recombination linked TRBV7-9 to TRBJ2-1; 13 bases in between match TRBD2. The CDR3 amino acid sequence is: CASSLEILAGGRNEQFF. The DNA sequence reads TGTGCCAGCAGCTTAGAGATACTAGCGGGAGGGCGGAATGAGCAGTTCTTC. Reference TRBV7-9 and TRBJ2-1 proteins supply the regions before and after the CDR3; the full variable domain is: DTGVSQNPRHKITKRGQNVTFRCDPISEHNRLYWYRQTLGQGPEFLTYFQNEAQLEKSRLLSDRFSAERPKGSFSTLEIQRTEQGDSAMYLCASSLEILAGGRNEQFFGPGTRLTVL.